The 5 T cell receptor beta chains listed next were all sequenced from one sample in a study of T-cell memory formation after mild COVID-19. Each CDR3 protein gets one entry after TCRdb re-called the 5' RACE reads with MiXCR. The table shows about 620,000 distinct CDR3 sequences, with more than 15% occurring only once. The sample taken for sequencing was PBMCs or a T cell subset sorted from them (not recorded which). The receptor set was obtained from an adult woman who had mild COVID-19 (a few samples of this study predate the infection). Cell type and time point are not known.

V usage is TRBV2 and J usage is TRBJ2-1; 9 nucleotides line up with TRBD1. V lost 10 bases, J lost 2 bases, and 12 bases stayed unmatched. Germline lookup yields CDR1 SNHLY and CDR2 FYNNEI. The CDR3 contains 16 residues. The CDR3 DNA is TGTGCCACCCGTCCCGGGACAGGGCCAACCTACAATGAGCAGTTCTTC. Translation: CATRPGTGPTYNEQFF.

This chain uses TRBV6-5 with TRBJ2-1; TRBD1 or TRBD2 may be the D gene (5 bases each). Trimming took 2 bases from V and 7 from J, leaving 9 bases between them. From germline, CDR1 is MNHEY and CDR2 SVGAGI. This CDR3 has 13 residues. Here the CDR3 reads CASSYGTGNEQFF. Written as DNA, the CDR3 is TGTGCCAGCAGTTACGGGACGGGAAATGAGCAGTTCTTC.

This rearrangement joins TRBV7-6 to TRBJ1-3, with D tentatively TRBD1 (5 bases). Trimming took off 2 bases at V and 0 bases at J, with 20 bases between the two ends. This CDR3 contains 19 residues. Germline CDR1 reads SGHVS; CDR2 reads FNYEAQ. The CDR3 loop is CASSLIGAAQASSGNTIYF. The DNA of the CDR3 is TGTGCCAGCAGCTTAATTGGGGCTGCGCAGGCAAGCTCTGGAAACACCATATATTTT.

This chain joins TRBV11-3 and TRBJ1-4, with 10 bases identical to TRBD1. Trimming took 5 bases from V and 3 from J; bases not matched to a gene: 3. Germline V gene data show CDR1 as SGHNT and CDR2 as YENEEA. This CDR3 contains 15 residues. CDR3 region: CASSLTGGPNEKLFF. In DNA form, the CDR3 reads TGTGCCAGCAGCCTGACAGGGGGCCCTAATGAAAAACTGTTTTTT.

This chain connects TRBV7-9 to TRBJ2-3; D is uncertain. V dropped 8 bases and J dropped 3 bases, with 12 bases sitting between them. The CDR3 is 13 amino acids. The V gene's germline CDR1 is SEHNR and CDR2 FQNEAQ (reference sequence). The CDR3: CASVTKITDTQYF. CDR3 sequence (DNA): TGTGCCAGCGTCACAAAGATTACAGATACGCAGTATTTT.